These 21 T cell receptor beta chains originate from one sample sequenced in a study of T-cell reconstitution after alpha-beta-depleted transplantation in children. Unique molecular identifiers were incorporated during preparation of the TCRbeta library. MiXCR, applied by TCRdb to the PCR reads, yields one record per CDR3 protein. This table holds 200,000 to 250,000 distinct CDR3 sequences, 12% found once. The material was PBMCs from the stem cell graft donor, obtained from the stem cell graft. The receptors derive from a human donor who donated a stem cell graft to a child with acute lymphoblastic leukemia.

This clonotype was recorded many times. This sequence joins TRBV7-9 and TRBJ1-2; no clear D gene. V was pared by 5 bases and J by 2 bases, with 21 bases between. Germline values: CDR1 SEHNR, CDR2 FQNEAQ (reference sequence). The CDR3 consists of 17 residues. Written as DNA, the CDR3 is TGTGCCAGCAGCCGTCAATATTCAGACGGCGAGAACTATGGCTACACCTTC. As protein: CASSRQYSDGENYGYTF.

This clonotype appeared many times. The chain recombines TRBV7-8 with TRBJ2-7; 11 bases match TRBD1. This CDR3 spans 17 amino acids. Germline lookup yields CDR1 SGHVS and CDR2 FQNEAQ. With V trimmed by 5 bases and J by 4 bases, 13 bases remained unmatched. The CDR3 reads CASSRKGQGAFKYEQYF. The DNA for the CDR3 is TGTGCCAGCAGCCGCAAAGGACAGGGGGCCTTCAAGTACGAGCAGTACTTC.

This clonotype was picked up many times. The rearrangement links TRBV5-1 to TRBJ2-5, with 9 bases matching TRBD1. The CDR3 is 14 residues long. J was trimmed by 5 bases and V by 3 bases; bases with no gene match: 5. Germline CDR1 is SGHRS and CDR2 is YFSETQ. The DNA for the CDR3 is TGCGCCAGCAGCTGGGGACAGGGAGGTGAGACCCAGTACTTC. It encodes CASSWGQGGETQYF.

This clonotype showed up many times. DNA for the CDR3: TGTGCCAGCAGCGTCTCGACAGGGTTTTACGAGCAGTACTTC. It yields the protein CASSVSTGFYEQYF. The V and J genes are TRBV7-2 and TRBJ2-7; 7 nucleotides match TRBD1. CDR3 length: 14 residues. Looked up from germline, CDR1 is SGHTA and CDR2 is FQGNSA. V was clipped by 5 bases and J by 4 bases; unmatched bases: 8.

This clonotype was recorded many times. The genes are TRBV7-9 and TRBJ2-7; tentative D call: TRBD2 (6 bases). The V gene's germline CDR1 is SEHNR and CDR2 FQNEAQ (reference sequence). This CDR3 has 13 residues. V was shortened by 8 bases and J by 3 bases, with 14 bases between the two germline ends. Here the CDR3 DNA reads TGTGCCAGCGGAGGAGGGGCAAGCTACGAGCAGTACTTC. Amino acids: CASGGGASYEQYF.

This clonotype has ten or more counts. V is TRBV6-1 and J is TRBJ2-2, with a weak D call TRBD1 (6 bases). The V end was cut by 7 bases, the J end by 4 bases, with 13 bases between. The CDR3 loop spans 14 amino acids. From germline, CDR1 is MNHNS and CDR2 SASEGT. The DNA for the CDR3 is TGTGCCAGCACTGTGACAGGTCCCACCGGGGAGCTGTTTTTT. This translates into CASTVTGPTGELFF.

Many counts were recorded for this clonotype. CDR3 in DNA: TGTGCCACCAGTTCCGGGACAGTGGGCTACACCTTC. Translated: CATSSGTVGYTF. The chain has TRBV24-1 and TRBJ1-2, with TRBD1 matching 7 bases. This CDR3 spans 12 amino acids. The V and J ends lost 6 bases and 8 bases, in that order; junction bases with no gene match: 5. Germline V gene data show CDR1 as KGHDR and CDR2 as SFDVKD.

The table lists this clonotype with many counts. The gene calls are TRBV5-1 and TRBJ2-7; D possibly matches TRBD1 or TRBD2 (6 bases each). Germline V gene sequence: CDR1 SGHRS, CDR2 YFSETQ. This CDR3 is built from 14 residues. The ends were cut back, 3 bases at V and 0 bases at J, with 10 bases in the middle. The CDR3 region is CASSSRGPSYEQYF. In nucleotides, the CDR3 is TGCGCCAGCAGCTCTCGGGGGCCCTCCTACGAGCAGTACTTC.

CDR3 nucleotide sequence: TGTGCCAGCTCACCACCGCGGGGAGTGAACACTGAAGCTTTCTTT. Protein product: CASSPPRGVNTEAFF. The chain joins TRBV18 to TRBJ1-1, with no clear D. Germline loops: CDR1 KGHSH, CDR2 LQKENI. This CDR3 comprises 15 residues. V lost 0 bases and J 0 bases, leaving 8 bases between the germline ends. Full variable domain (missing parts from reference TRBV18 and TRBJ1-1): NAGVMQNPRHLVRRRGQEARLRCSPMKGHSHVYWYRQLPEEGLKFMVYLQKENIIDESGMPKERFSAEFPKEGPSILRIQQVVRGDSAAYFCASSPPRGVNTEAFFGQGTRLTVV.

V and J are TRBV28 and TRBJ2-1, with TRBD1 matching over 7 bases. This CDR3 contains 14 residues. The germline CDR1 and CDR2 sequences are MDHEN and SYDVKM. With V trimmed by 10 bases and J by 4 bases, 10 bases remained unmatched. CDR3 nucleotides: TGTGCCACCTACTTGACAGGGACGTACAATGAGCAGTTCTTC. Amino acids: CATYLTGTYNEQFF.

There are many counts of this clonotype. The chain uses TRBV5-1 and TRBJ2-1, with no clear D. The ends were cut back, 4 bases at V and 5 bases at J, with 13 bases in the middle. Germline assignment: CDR1 SGHRS and CDR2 YFSETQ. The length of the CDR3 is 14 residues. In nucleotides, the CDR3 is TGCGCCAGCAGCCTACTGGGTGGGAACAATGAGCAGTTCTTC. Translated, it gives CASSLLGGNNEQFF.

This clonotype came up a few times. This chain connects TRBV5-1 to TRBJ2-1; D possibly corresponds to TRBD2 (6 bases). Trimming removed 7 bases from V and 0 bases from J, with 14 bases in between. This CDR3 is 15 amino acids long. Germline V gives CDR1 SGHRS, CDR2 YFSETQ. The CDR3 DNA is TGCGCCAGCGGGAATACCGGGGGCTCCTACAATGAGCAGTTCTTC. Translating gives CASGNTGGSYNEQFF.

V usage is TRBV28 and J usage is TRBJ2-3, with TRBD2 identical over 7 bases. Losses at the gene ends were 2 bases for V and 2 bases for J; bases not matched to a gene: 4. The CDR3 has 15 amino acids. Germline V gene sequence: CDR1 MDHEN, CDR2 SYDVKM. This CDR3 reads CASSLILAVTDTQYF. CDR3 sequence (DNA): TGTGCCAGCAGTTTAATCCTAGCGGTCACAGATACGCAGTATTTT.

A few counts support this clonotype. This chain connects TRBV7-2 to TRBJ2-7; 7 bases agree with TRBD1. The ends lost 5 bases at V and 3 bases at J; junction bases unmatched: 10. The CDR3 covers 15 residues. Germline assignment: CDR1 SGHTA and CDR2 FQGNSA. CDR3 DNA: TGTGCCAGCAGCGTAGGGACAGTGACGGGCTACGAGCAGTACTTC. This encodes CASSVGTVTGYEQYF.

This clonotype was recorded at least ten times. The chain combines TRBV5-1 with TRBJ2-1; D remains ambiguous. The CDR3 totals 15 residues. Trimming cost V 4 bases and J 0 bases, with 11 bases left between them. Germline lookup yields CDR1 SGHRS and CDR2 YFSETQ. CDR3: CASSLLGNSYNEQFF. The CDR3 nucleotides are TGCGCCAGCAGCCTGCTGGGAAACTCCTACAATGAGCAGTTCTTC. Based on the CDR3 plus reference TRBV5-1 and TRBJ2-1, the full variable domain is KAGVTQTPRYLIKTRGQQVTLSCSPISGHRSVSWYQQTPGQGLQFLFEYFSETQRNKGNFPGRFSGRQFSNSRSEMNVSTLELGDSALYLCASSLLGNSYNEQFFGPGTRLTVL.

This clonotype came up many times. The rearrangement joins TRBV10-3 to TRBJ1-2, with 12 bases fitting TRBD1. Germline CDR1 and CDR2: ENHRY and SYGVKD. With V trimmed by 0 bases and J by 2 bases, 4 bases remained unmatched. This CDR3 is 17 amino acids long. This CDR3 reads CAISESRDRGLNYGYTF. CDR3 in DNA: TGTGCCATCAGTGAGTCTCGGGACAGGGGGCTCAACTATGGCTACACCTTC.

This clonotype was detected ten times or more. The chain couples TRBV28 to TRBJ2-2; D call uncertain. This CDR3 is 18 amino acids long. V lost 2 bases and J 1 base, leaving 17 bases between the germline ends. Germline V gene lookup returns CDR1 MDHEN and CDR2 SYDVKM. The CDR3 DNA is TGTGCCAGCAGTTTAGAAACCAGAAGTAAACGGAACACCGGGGAGCTGTTTTTT. Translation gives CASSLETRSKRNTGELFF. Filled out from reference TRBV28 and TRBJ2-2, the complete variable domain reads DVKVTQSSRYLVKRTGEKVFLECVQDMDHENMFWYRQDPGLGLRLIYFSYDVKMKEKGDIPEGYSVSREKKERFSLILESASTNQTSMYLCASSLETRSKRNTGELFFGEGSRLTVL.

The chain couples TRBV29-1 to TRBJ2-1; 13 bases are a match to TRBD2. J was trimmed by 3 bases and V by 6 bases; bases with no gene match: 8. Germline V gene sequence: CDR1 SQVTM, CDR2 ANQGSEA. The CDR3 spans 16 residues. The CDR3 loop reads CSVMGLAGLSYNEQFF. The CDR3 coding sequence is TGCAGCGTAATGGGACTAGCGGGACTTAGCTACAATGAGCAGTTCTTC.

This clonotype was found many times. The V gene is TRBV20-1, the J gene TRBJ2-7, with D perhaps matching TRBD1 or TRBD2 (5 bases each). The CDR3 has 15 amino acids. With 0 bases removed from V and 3 bases from J, the gap between germline ends came to 15 bases. Germline-derived CDR1 and CDR2 are DFQATT and SNEGSKA (reference sequence). The CDR3 bases are TGCAGTGCTAGAGATCGGGACGCACCCCACTACGAGCAGTACTTC. It specifies CSARDRDAPHYEQYF.

This clonotype was picked up a small number of times. The V gene is TRBV5-1, the J gene TRBJ1-4, with 9 nucleotides matching TRBD1. Trimming took 4 bases from V and 8 from J; bases not matched to a gene: 9. Germline assignment: CDR1 SGHRS and CDR2 YFSETQ. This CDR3 has 15 residues. Here the CDR3 reads CASSPMGQGKEKLFF. In DNA form, the CDR3 reads TGCGCCAGCAGCCCAATGGGACAGGGAAAAGAAAAACTGTTTTTT. Looking up the rest from reference TRBV5-1 and TRBJ1-4 gives the full variable domain: KAGVTQTPRYLIKTRGQQVTLSCSPISGHRSVSWYQQTPGQGLQFLFEYFSETQRNKGNFPGRFSGRQFSNSRSEMNVSTLELGDSALYLCASSPMGQGKEKLFFGSGTQLSVL.

This clonotype was seen only once. This may stem from a read error, because a much larger clone lies one nucleotide away. The chain joins TRBV6-5 to TRBJ2-1; possibly TRBD2 for D (6 bases). V was pared by 8 bases and J by 7 bases, with 12 bases between. CDR1 is MNHEY, CDR2 SVGAGI, per germline. The CDR3 is 12 amino acids. The chain's CDR3 is CASGGTGNEQFF. Here the CDR3 DNA reads TGTGCCAGCGGTGGGACTGGGAATGAGCAGTTCTTC.